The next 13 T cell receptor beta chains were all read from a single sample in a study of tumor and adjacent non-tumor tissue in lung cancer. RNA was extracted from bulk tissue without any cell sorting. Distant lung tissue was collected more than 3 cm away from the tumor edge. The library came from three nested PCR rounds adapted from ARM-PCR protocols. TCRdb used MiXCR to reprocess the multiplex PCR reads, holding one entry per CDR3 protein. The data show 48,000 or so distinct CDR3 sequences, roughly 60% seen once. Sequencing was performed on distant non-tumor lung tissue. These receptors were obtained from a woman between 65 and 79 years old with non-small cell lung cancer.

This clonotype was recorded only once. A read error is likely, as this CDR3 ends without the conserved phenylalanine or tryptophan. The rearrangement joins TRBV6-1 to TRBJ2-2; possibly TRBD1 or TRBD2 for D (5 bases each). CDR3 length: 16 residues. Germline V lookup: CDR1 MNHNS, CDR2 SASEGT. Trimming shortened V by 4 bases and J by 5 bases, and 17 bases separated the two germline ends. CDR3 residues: CASSVGRGESTGELFP. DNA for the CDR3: TGTGCCAGCAGTGTTGGGAGAGGGGAAAGTACCGGGGAGCTGTTTCCT.

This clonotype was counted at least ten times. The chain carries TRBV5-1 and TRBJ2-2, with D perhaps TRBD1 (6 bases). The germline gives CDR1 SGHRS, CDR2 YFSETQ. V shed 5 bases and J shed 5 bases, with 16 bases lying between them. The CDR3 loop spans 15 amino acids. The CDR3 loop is CASSSQGTGTGELFF. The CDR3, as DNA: TGCGCCAGCAGTTCGCAGGGGACGGGAACCGGGGAGCTGTTTTTT. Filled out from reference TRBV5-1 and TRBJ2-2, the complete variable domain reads KAGVTQTPRYLIKTRGQQVTLSCSPISGHRSVSWYQQTPGQGLQFLFEYFSETQRNKGNFPGRFSGRQFSNSRSEMNVSTLELGDSALYLCASSSQGTGTGELFFGEGSRLTVL.

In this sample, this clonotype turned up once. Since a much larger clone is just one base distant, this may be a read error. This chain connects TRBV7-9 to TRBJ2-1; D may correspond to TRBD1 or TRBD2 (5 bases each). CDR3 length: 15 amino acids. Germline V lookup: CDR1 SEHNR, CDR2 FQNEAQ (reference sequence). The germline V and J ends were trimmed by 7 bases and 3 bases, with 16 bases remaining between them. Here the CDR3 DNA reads TGTGCCAGCAACCCCCGAGGGACGGTCTACAATGAGCAGTTCTTC. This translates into CASNPRGTVYNEQFF.

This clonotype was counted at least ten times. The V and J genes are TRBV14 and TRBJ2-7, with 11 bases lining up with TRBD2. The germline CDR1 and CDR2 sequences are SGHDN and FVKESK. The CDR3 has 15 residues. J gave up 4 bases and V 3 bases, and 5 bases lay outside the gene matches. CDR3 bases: TGTGCCAGCAGCCAGCTAGCGGGAGGAGAGTACGAGCAGTACTTC. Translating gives CASSQLAGGEYEQYF. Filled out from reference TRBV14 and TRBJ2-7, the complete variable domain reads EAGVTQFPSHSVIEKGQTVTLRCDPISGHDNLYWYRRVMGKEIKFLLHFVKESKQDESGMPNNRFLAERTGGTYSTLKVQPAELEDSGVYFCASSQLAGGEYEQYFGPGTRLTVT.

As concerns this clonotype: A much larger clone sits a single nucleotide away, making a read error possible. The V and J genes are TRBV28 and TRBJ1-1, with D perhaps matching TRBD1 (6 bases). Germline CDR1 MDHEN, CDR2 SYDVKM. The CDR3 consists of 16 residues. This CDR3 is CAISLLQGLRNTEAFF. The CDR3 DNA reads TGTGCCATCAGTCTCTTACAGGGCCTCCGGAACACTGAAGCTTTCTTT. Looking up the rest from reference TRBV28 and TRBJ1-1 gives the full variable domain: DVKVTQSSRYLVKRTGEKVFLECVQDMDHENMFWYRQDPGLGLRLIYFSYDVKMKEKGDIPEGYSVSREKKERFSLILESASTNQTSMYLCAISLLQGLRNTEAFFGQGTRLTVV.

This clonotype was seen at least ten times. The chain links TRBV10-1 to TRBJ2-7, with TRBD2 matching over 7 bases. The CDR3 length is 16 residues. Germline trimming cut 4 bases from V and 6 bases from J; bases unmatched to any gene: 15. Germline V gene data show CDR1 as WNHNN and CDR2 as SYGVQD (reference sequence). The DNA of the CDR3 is TGCGCCAGCAGTGTCTTTCCCGGGACTAACCTCCCCGAGCAGTACTTC. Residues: CASSVFPGTNLPEQYF.

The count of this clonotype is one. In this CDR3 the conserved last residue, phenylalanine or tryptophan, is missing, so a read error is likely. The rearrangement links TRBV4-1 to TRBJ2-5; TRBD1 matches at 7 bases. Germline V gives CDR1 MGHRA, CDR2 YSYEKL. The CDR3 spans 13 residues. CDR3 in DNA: TGCGCCAGCAGCCGCGGACAGGAAGAGAACCAGTACCTC. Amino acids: CASSRGQEENQYL.

The CDR3 here is CARSSYTGAEDQPQHF. CDR3 coding DNA: TGTGCCAGGAGTTCATATACAGGGGCGGAGGATCAGCCCCAGCATTTT. The rearrangement joins TRBV7-9 to TRBJ1-5; TRBD1 matches 7 bases. Germline-derived CDR1 and CDR2 are SEHNR and FQNEAQ (reference sequence). There are 16 residues in the CDR3. V dropped 9 bases and J dropped 5; count of bases not matched to a gene: 16.

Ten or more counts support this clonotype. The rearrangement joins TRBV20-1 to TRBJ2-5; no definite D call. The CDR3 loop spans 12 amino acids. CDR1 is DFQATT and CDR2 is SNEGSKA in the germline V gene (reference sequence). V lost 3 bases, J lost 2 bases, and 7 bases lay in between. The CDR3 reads CSASRLQETQYF. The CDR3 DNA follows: TGCAGTGCTAGCAGGCTGCAAGAGACCCAGTACTTC.

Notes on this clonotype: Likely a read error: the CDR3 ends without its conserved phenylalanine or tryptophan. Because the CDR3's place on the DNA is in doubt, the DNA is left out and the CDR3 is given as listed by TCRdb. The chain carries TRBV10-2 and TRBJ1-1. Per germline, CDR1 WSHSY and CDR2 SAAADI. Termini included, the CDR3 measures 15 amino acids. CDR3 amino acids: CASSEWSTLNTETFY.

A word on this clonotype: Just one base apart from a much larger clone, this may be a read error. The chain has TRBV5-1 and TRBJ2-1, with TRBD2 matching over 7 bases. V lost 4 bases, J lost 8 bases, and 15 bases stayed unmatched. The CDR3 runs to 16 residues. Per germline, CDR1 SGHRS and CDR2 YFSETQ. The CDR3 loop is CASSVGEGHFNDEQFF. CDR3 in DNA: TGCGCCAGCAGCGTCGGGGAGGGCCATTTTAACGATGAGCAGTTCTTC. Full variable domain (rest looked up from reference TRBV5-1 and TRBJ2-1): KAGVTQTPRYLIKTRGQQVTLSCSPISGHRSVSWYQQTPGQGLQFLFEYFSETQRNKGNFPGRFSGRQFSNSRSEMNVSTLELGDSALYLCASSVGEGHFNDEQFFGPGTRLTVL.

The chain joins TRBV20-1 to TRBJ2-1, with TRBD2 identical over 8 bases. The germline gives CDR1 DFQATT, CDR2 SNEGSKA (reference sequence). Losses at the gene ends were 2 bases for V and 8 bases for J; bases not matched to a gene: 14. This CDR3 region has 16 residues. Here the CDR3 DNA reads TGCAGTGCTAGATTTGCCCGGGAGGGCCTTTCGGATGAGCAGTTCTTC. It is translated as CSARFAREGLSDEQFF.

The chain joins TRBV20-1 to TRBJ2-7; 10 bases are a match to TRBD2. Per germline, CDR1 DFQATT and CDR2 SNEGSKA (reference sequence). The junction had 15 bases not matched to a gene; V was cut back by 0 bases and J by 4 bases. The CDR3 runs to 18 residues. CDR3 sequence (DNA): TGCAGTGCTAGAGATGTCTCTAGCGGGAGAGGGGGGTTTTACGAGCAGTACTTC. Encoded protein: CSARDVSSGRGGFYEQYF.